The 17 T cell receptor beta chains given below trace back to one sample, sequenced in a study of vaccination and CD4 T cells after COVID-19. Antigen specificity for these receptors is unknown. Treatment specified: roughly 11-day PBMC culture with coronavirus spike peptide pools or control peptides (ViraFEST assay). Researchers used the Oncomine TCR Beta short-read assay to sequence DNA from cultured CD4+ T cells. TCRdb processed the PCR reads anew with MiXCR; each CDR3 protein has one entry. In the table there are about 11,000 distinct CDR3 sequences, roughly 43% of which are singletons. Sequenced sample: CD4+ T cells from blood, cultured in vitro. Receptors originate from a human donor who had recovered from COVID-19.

The CDR3 nucleotides read TGTGCCAGTAGGGGGGGCAGGCTTCTTGGCTACACCTTC. It yields the protein CASRGGRLLGYTF. The J gene is TRBJ1-2, the V gene TRBV19; tentatively, D is TRBD1 (6 bases). The CDR3 extends over 13 amino acids. The germline V gene has CDR1 LNHDA and CDR2 SQIVND (reference sequence). With 6 bases removed from V and 7 bases from J, the gap between germline ends came to 15 bases. Using reference TRBV19 and TRBJ1-2 for the parts outside the CDR3, the full variable domain is DGGITQSPKYLFRKEGQNVTLSCEQNLNHDAMYWYRQDPGQGLRLIYYSQIVNDFQKGDIAEGYSVSREKKESFPLTVTSAQKNPTAFYLCASRGGRLLGYTFGSGTRLTVV.

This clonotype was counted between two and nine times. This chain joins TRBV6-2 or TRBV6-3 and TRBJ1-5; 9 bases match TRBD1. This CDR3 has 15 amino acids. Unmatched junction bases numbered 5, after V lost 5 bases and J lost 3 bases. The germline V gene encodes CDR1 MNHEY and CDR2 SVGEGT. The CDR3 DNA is TGTGCCAGCAGTCCACAGGGGGCCAACAATCAGCCCCAGCATTTT. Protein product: CASSPQGANNQPQHF.

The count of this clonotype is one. The CDR3 region has the DNA TGTGCCAGCAGCGTGACCGGGACTAGCGGCTACAATGAGCAGTTCTTC. Translating it yields CASSVTGTSGYNEQFF. The chain is built from TRBV9 and TRBJ2-1; 11 bases match TRBD2. Trimming cost V 2 bases and J 3 bases; bases outside gene matches: 4. The CDR3 covers 16 residues. CDR1 and CDR2 from the germline V gene are SGDLS and YYNGEE.

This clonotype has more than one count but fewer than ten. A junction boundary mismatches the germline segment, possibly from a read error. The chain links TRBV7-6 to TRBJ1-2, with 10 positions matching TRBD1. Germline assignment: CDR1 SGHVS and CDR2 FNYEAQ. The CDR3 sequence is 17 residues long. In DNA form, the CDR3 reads TGTGCTAGCAGCCCCCCTGACAGGGGGCGAAGTAACTATGGCTACACCTTC. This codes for CASSPPDRGRSNYGYTF.

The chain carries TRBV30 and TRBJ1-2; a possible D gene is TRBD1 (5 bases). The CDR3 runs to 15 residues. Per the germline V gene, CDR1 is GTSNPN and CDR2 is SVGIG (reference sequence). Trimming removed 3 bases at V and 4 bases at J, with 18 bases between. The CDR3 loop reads CAWSAVRQLTYGYTF. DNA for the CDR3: TGTGCCTGGAGCGCCGTGAGACAGTTAACCTATGGCTACACCTTC.

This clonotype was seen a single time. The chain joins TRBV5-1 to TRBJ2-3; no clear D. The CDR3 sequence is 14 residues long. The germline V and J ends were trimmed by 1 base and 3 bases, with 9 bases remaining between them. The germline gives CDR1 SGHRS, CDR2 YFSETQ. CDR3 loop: CASSLYGSTDTQYF. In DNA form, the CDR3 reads TGCGCCAGCAGCTTGTACGGCTCTACAGATACGCAGTATTTT. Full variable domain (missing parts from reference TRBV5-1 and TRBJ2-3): KAGVTQTPRYLIKTRGQQVTLSCSPISGHRSVSWYQQTPGQGLQFLFEYFSETQRNKGNFPGRFSGRQFSNSRSEMNVSTLELGDSALYLCASSLYGSTDTQYFGPGTRLTVL.

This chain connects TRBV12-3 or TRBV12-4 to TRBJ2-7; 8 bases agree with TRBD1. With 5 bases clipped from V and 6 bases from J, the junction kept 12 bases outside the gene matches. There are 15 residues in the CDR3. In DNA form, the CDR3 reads TGTGCCAGCAGTCTACCCGGGACAGGCCGTGTCGAGCAGTACTTC. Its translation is CASSLPGTGRVEQYF.

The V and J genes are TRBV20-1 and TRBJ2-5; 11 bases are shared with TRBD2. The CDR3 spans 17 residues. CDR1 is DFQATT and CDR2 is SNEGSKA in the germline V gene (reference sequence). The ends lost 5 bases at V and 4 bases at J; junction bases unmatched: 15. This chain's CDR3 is CSAPRPYSGGARETQYF. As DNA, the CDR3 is TGCAGTGCTCCAAGACCCTATAGCGGGGGGGCCAGAGAGACCCAGTACTTC.

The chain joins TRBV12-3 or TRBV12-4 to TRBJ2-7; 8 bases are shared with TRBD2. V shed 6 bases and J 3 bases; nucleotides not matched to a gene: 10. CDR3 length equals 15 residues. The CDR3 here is CASSQAGGRSYEQYF. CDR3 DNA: TGTGCCAGCAGCCAGGCGGGGGGCAGAAGCTACGAGCAGTACTTC.

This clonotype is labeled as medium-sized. This chain's CDR3 is CASSFDSGYGYTF. The CDR3 nucleotides are TGCGCCAGCAGCTTTGACAGTGGCTATGGCTACACCTTC. The chain employs TRBV5-1 and TRBJ1-2; tentative D call: TRBD1 (5 bases). Germline CDR1 reads SGHRS; CDR2 reads YFSETQ. The CDR3 contains 13 residues. V lost 2 bases and J 4 bases, leaving 9 bases between the germline ends.

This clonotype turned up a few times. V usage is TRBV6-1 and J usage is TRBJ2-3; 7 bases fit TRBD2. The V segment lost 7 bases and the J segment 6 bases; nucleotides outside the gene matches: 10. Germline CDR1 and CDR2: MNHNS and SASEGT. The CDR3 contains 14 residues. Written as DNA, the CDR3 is TGTGCCAGCACGCGTAGCGGGCGGGGCGATACGCAGTATTTT. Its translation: CASTRSGRGDTQYF.

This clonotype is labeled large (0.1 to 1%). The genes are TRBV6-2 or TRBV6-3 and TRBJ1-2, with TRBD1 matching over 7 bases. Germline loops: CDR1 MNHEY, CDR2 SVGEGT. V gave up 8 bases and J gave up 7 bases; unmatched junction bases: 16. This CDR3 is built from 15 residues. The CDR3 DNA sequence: TGTGCCAGCTCACTCACCCCGGGGACAGTGTCTGGCTACACCTTC. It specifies CASSLTPGTVSGYTF.

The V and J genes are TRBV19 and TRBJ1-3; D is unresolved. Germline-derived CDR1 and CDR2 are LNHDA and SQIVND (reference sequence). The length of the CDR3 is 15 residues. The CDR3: CATHPAVPSGNTIYF. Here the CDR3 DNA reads TGTGCGACACATCCCGCGGTGCCCTCTGGAAACACCATATATTTT.

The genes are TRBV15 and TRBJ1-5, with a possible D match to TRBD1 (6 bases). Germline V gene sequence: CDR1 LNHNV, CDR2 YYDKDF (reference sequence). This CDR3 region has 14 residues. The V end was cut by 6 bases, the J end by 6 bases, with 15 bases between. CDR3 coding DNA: TGTGCCACCAGACGGGAGGGGGGAGGTCAGCCCCAGCATTTT. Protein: CATRREGGGQPQHF.

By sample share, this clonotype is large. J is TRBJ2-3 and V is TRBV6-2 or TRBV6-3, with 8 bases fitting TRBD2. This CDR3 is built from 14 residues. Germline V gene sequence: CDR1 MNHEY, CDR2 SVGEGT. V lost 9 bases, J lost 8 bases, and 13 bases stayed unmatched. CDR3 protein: CASQRESNQGTQYF. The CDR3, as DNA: TGTGCCAGTCAGCGGGAGTCGAACCAGGGTACGCAGTATTTT.

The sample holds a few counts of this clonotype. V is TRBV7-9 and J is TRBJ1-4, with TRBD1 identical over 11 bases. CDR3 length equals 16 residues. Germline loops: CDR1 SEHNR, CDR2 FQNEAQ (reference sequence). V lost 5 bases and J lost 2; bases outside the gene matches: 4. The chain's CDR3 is CASSPGDRGTNEKLFF. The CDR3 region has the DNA TGTGCCAGCAGCCCGGGGGACAGGGGGACTAATGAAAAACTGTTTTTT.

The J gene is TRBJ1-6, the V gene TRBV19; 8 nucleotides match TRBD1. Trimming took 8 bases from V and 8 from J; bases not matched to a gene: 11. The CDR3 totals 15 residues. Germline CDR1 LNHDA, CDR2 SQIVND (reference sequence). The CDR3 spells CASSDAYRGDSPLHF. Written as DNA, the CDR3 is TGTGCCAGTTCCGACGCCTACAGGGGGGATTCACCCCTCCACTTT.